One and the same sample provided the 20 T cell receptor beta chains below, sequenced in a study of T cell responses to AZD1222 COVID-19 vaccine. Only in-frame clones appear in the TCRdb table, and some are missing; sequencing was by immunoSEQ multiplex PCR. Among 140,000 to 150,000 clones listed, around 85% were seen once. Sequencing used peripheral blood, obtained on day 0 of AZD1222 vaccination. All receptors come from an adult in good health.

The chain employs TRBV29-1 and TRBJ2-1, with a possible D match to TRBD2 (7 bases). Germline V gene data show CDR1 as SQVTM and CDR2 as ANQGSEA. V lost 4 bases to trimming and J lost 6 bases, with 28 bases between them. The CDR3 extends over 18 amino acids. CDR3 sequence (DNA): TGCAGCGTTGCCCACCTTAAGGGGGACTACCGACCCCCCAATGAGCAGTTCTTC. It specifies CSVAHLKGDYRPPNEQFF.

The chain joins TRBV19 to TRBJ1-1, with D perhaps matching TRBD1 (6 bases). Germline-derived CDR1 and CDR2 are LNHDA and SQIVND (reference sequence). The germline V and J ends were trimmed by 4 bases and 4 bases, with 16 bases remaining between them. The CDR3 consists of 15 residues. The CDR3 sequence is CASSTTSRGATEAFF. The CDR3 DNA reads TGTGCCAGTAGTACCACTTCGAGGGGGGCCACTGAAGCTTTCTTT.

This clone appeared once. The gene calls are TRBV5-8 and TRBJ1-5; no definite D call. Per germline, CDR1 SGHTS and CDR2 YDEGEE. The CDR3 has 15 residues. The ends were cut back, 2 bases at V and 2 bases at J, with 11 bases in the middle. CDR3 DNA: TGTGCCAGCAGCTTTTACGAACCGCGCAATCAGCCCCAGCATTTT. Residues: CASSFYEPRNQPQHF.

This chain connects TRBV11-2 to TRBJ2-5; D is possibly TRBD1 (5 bases). In germline, CDR1 is SGHAT, CDR2 FQNNGV. The CDR3 has 13 amino acids. Trimming cost V 5 bases and J 5 bases, with 12 bases left between them. The CDR3 loop reads CASSRRERETQYF. The DNA for the CDR3 is TGTGCCAGCAGCCGCAGGGAAAGGGAGACCCAGTACTTC.

This sequence joins TRBV4-1 and TRBJ1-2; D gene uncertain. Germline V gene sequence: CDR1 MGHRA, CDR2 YSYEKL. The CDR3 has 15 residues. V lost 0 bases and J lost 4, with 12 bases in between. The CDR3 region has the DNA TGCGCCAGCAGCCAAGATGCCCAGGCAAGCTATGGCTACACCTTC. Translation: CASSQDAQASYGYTF.

This chain uses TRBV27 with TRBJ1-6; D remains unclear. The CDR3 contains 17 residues. Trimming removed 1 base from V and 7 bases from J, with 17 bases in between. CDR1 MNHEY and CDR2 SMNVEV come from the germline V gene (reference sequence). CDR3 in DNA: TGTGCCAGCAGTTTATGGAATCGCGGGGTAGTGAATTCACCCCTCCACTTT. It encodes CASSLWNRGVVNSPLHF.

The genes are TRBV5-4 and TRBJ1-5, with a possible D match to TRBD1 (6 bases). The CDR3 spans 14 residues. In germline, CDR1 is SGHNT, CDR2 YYREEE (reference sequence). Trimming shortened V by 6 bases and J by 7 bases, and 17 bases separated the two germline ends. The chain's CDR3 is CASNNWGAGQPQHF. The CDR3 coding sequence is TGTGCCAGCAATAACTGGGGGGCAGGACAGCCCCAGCATTTT.

The chain combines TRBV18 with TRBJ1-3, with D tentatively TRBD1 (5 bases). Per the germline V gene, CDR1 is KGHSH and CDR2 is LQKENI. Trimming removed 0 bases from V and 4 bases from J, with 10 bases in between. The CDR3 extends over 15 amino acids. The chain's CDR3 is CASSPPRTSGNTIYF. For the CDR3, the DNA is TGTGCCAGCTCACCACCGAGGACATCAGGAAACACCATATATTTT.

The chain is built from TRBV7-2 and TRBJ1-1; the D gene is possibly TRBD1 (5 bases). This CDR3 contains 15 residues. Germline lookup yields CDR1 SGHTA and CDR2 FQGNSA. V lost 2 bases and J lost 0, with 10 bases in between. CDR3 nucleotide sequence: TGTGCCAGCAGCTTAACTCCAGGGCTGAACACTGAAGCTTTCTTT. This codes for CASSLTPGLNTEAFF.

This chain uses TRBV27 with TRBJ2-2; D gene unclear. Trimming removed 3 bases at V and 6 bases at J, with 5 bases between. Germline V lookup: CDR1 MNHEY, CDR2 SMNVEV (reference sequence). This CDR3 contains 12 residues. CDR3 in DNA: TGTGCCAGCAGTTTCCTCTCCGGGGAGCTGTTTTTT. Protein sequence: CASSFLSGELFF.

The gene calls are TRBV7-9 and TRBJ1-2, with 7 nucleotides matching TRBD1. The CDR3 sequence is 14 residues long. Trimming cost V 3 bases and J 7 bases; bases outside gene matches: 8. Germline V gene data show CDR1 as SEHNR and CDR2 as FQNEAQ (reference sequence). In DNA form, the CDR3 reads TGTGCCAGCAGCTTTGGAGGGGGCGGTGGTGGCTACACCTTC. It translates to CASSFGGGGGGYTF.

The chain joins TRBV4-1 to TRBJ2-7; tentatively, D is TRBD2 (5 bases). CDR3 length equals 12 residues. V was clipped by 4 bases and J by 7 bases, with 11 bases between them. Germline CDR1 and CDR2: MGHRA and YSYEKL. The CDR3 DNA sequence: TGCGCCAGCAGCCTTGAGGGAAGGGAGCAGTACTTC. It specifies CASSLEGREQYF.

The chain combines TRBV5-1 with TRBJ1-1; 9 bases agree with TRBD1. The V segment lost 6 bases and the J segment 7 bases; nucleotides outside the gene matches: 16. From germline, CDR1 is SGHRS and CDR2 YFSETQ. The length of the CDR3 is 16 residues. The CDR3 bases are TGCGCCAGCAACAAATACAGGGGGCGCCCGGAGCATGAAGCTTTCTTT. Its translation is CASNKYRGRPEHEAFF.

The chain is built from TRBV28 and TRBJ2-3; D is possibly TRBD2 (5 bases). V was trimmed by 3 bases and J by 4 bases, leaving 11 bases between them. Germline V gene data show CDR1 as MDHEN and CDR2 as SYDVKM. CDR3 length: 14 residues. CDR3 coding DNA: TGTGCCAGCAGTTTTGCTAGCTACCCAGATACGCAGTATTTT. Its translation: CASSFASYPDTQYF.

The chain is built from TRBV6-5 and TRBJ2-1; no firm D call. CDR3 length equals 14 residues. Germline CDR1 is MNHEY and CDR2 is SVGAGI. Trimming removed 6 bases from V and 8 bases from J, with 17 bases in between. CDR3 bases: TGTGCCAGCAGCTCCGCTACTCCCGGATATGAGCAGTTCTTC. It translates to CASSSATPGYEQFF.

CDR3: CSVGRPGELFF. CDR3 nucleotides: TGCAGCGTTGGAAGGCCCGGGGAGCTGTTTTTT. The genes are TRBV29-1 and TRBJ2-2, with D unclear. Germline V gene sequence: CDR1 SQVTM, CDR2 ANQGSEA. V was trimmed by 4 bases and J by 6 bases, leaving 6 bases between them. The CDR3 loop spans 11 amino acids.

In DNA, the CDR3 is TGTGCCAGCAGCTTAGAATCGACAGGGAGCGGTGGCTACACCTTC. It is translated as CASSLESTGSGGYTF. The chain couples TRBV7-2 to TRBJ1-2, with 7 bases identical to TRBD1. This CDR3 is 15 amino acids long. Trimming took 1 base from V and 7 from J; bases not matched to a gene: 9. Germline V gives CDR1 SGHTA, CDR2 FQGNSA.

The gene calls are TRBV4-2 and TRBJ2-3, with 12 positions matching TRBD2. The J segment lost 0 bases and the V segment lost 4 bases, leaving 2 bases of the junction unmatched. This CDR3 comprises 16 residues. Looked up from germline, CDR1 is LGHNA and CDR2 is YNFKEQ. The CDR3 nucleotides are TGTGCCAGCAGCCGGACTAGCGGGGCTAGCACAGATACGCAGTATTTT. This encodes CASSRTSGASTDTQYF.

This clone was counted once. The CDR3 coding sequence is TGTGCCAGCAGTGAACTCGGGGACAGGGGTGCTTTCTTT. Protein sequence: CASSELGDRGAFF. The V call is TRBV2, the J call TRBJ1-1, with 10 nucleotides matching TRBD1. There are 13 residues in the CDR3. Unmatched junction bases numbered 5, after V lost 2 bases and J lost 11 bases. Germline-derived CDR1 and CDR2 are SNHLY and FYNNEI.

This chain connects TRBV29-1 to TRBJ1-4; D might be TRBD1 (5 bases). Trimming took off 7 bases at V and 8 bases at J, with 17 bases between the two ends. Germline CDR1 SQVTM, CDR2 ANQGSEA. This CDR3 comprises 13 residues. The CDR3 DNA follows: TGCAGCGCTAAGAGTGGAGGGGTGGAAAAACTGTTTTTT. Protein: CSAKSGGVEKLFF.